What follows are 25 T cell receptor beta chains derived from one specimen sequenced in a study of cytomegalovirus exposure and HLA in healthy donors. PCR primers comprised 60 Vbeta and 13 Jbeta primers. Measured with immunoSEQ multiplex PCR; TCRdb has only the in-frame clones, and not every one. Counted here are 100,000 to 120,000 clones, over 65% occurring once; the ten biggest clones make up roughly 2.5%. Material: PBMCs. The receptors come from a woman aged 18-29 years in good health and CMV-seronegative.

CDR3 in amino acids: CASSHKDRSSYEQYV. CDR3 nucleotide sequence: TGCGCCAGCAGTCATAAGGACAGGAGCTCCTACGAGCAGTACGTC. The chain uses TRBV23-1 and TRBJ2-7, with TRBD1 matching over 7 bases. TRBV23-1 is treated as an ORF (open reading frame) with a function not yet certain. V shed 3 bases, J shed 0 bases, and the junction held 5 bases outside the gene matches. The CDR3 totals 15 residues.

The chain links TRBV28 to TRBJ2-5, with a possible D match to TRBD2 (6 bases). V was cut by 4 bases and J by 5 bases, with 17 bases left in between. Germline loops: CDR1 MDHEN, CDR2 SYDVKM. The CDR3 loop spans 15 amino acids. This CDR3 is CASSSPYSGGETQYF. CDR3 coding DNA: TGTGCCAGCAGTTCACCTTACAGTGGGGGGGAGACCCAGTACTTC.

This clone was recorded only once. The chain uses TRBV27 and TRBJ1-1, with D possibly being TRBD1 (6 bases). Germline V gives CDR1 MNHEY, CDR2 SMNVEV (reference sequence). V was pared by 6 bases and J by 0 bases, with 11 bases between. This CDR3 contains 14 residues. The CDR3 DNA reads TGTGCCAGCAGCGGGGGGCAGTTGAACACTGAAGCTTTCTTT. It specifies CASSGGQLNTEAFF.

The chain employs TRBV4-1 and TRBJ1-4; 7 nucleotides agree with TRBD1. The CDR3 contains 17 residues. Trimming took 1 base from V and 7 from J; bases not matched to a gene: 12. Looked up from germline, CDR1 is MGHRA and CDR2 is YSYEKL. The CDR3 sequence is CASSQGASGTVGEKLFF. CDR3 in DNA: TGCGCCAGCAGCCAAGGTGCCTCCGGGACAGTGGGTGAAAAACTGTTTTTT.

This clone came up a few times. The V and J genes are TRBV6-5 and TRBJ1-2, with D tentatively TRBD1 (6 bases). Germline V gives CDR1 MNHEY, CDR2 SVGAGI. CDR3 length equals 13 residues. V was trimmed by 6 bases and J by 2 bases, leaving 10 bases between them. The CDR3: CASRPQGNYGYTF. CDR3 nucleotides: TGTGCCAGCAGGCCCCAGGGGAACTATGGCTACACCTTC.

This chain joins TRBV30 and TRBJ1-1, with D possibly being TRBD1 (6 bases). This CDR3 contains 14 residues. CDR1 and CDR2 (germline): GTSNPN, SVGIG (reference sequence). Trimming left V 4 bases short and J 11 bases short, with 23 bases between. The CDR3 bases are TGTGCCTGGATTACGGCGTCGGGGACATCGGGCGCTTTCTTT. Protein product: CAWITASGTSGAFF.

The chain carries TRBV15 and TRBJ1-1; the D is unclear. CDR3 size: 14 residues. CDR1 is LNHNV and CDR2 is YYDKDF in the germline V gene (reference sequence). Trimming shortened V by 1 base and J by 1 base, and 7 bases separated the two germline ends. CDR3 protein: CATSRGQWNTEAFF. CDR3 DNA: TGTGCCACCAGCAGAGGGCAGTGGAACACTGAAGCTTTCTTT.

The chain is built from TRBV6-4 and TRBJ2-2; D may be TRBD1 (5 bases). The CDR3 runs to 14 residues. Germline V CDR1 and CDR2: MRHNA, SNTAGT. Trimming shortened V by 0 bases and J by 3 bases, and 5 bases separated the two germline ends. The CDR3 DNA sequence: TGTGCCAGCAGTGACTCAGGGGACACCGGGGAGCTGTTTTTT. Translation gives CASSDSGDTGELFF.

The gene calls are TRBV15 and TRBJ1-1; a weak D match, TRBD1 (5 bases). The CDR3 is 13 amino acids. The germline gives CDR1 LNHNV, CDR2 YYDKDF (reference sequence). Trimming removed 5 bases at V and 4 bases at J, with 11 bases between. CDR3 residues: CATSGGMGTEAFF. The CDR3 DNA follows: TGTGCCACCAGCGGGGGGATGGGCACTGAAGCTTTCTTT.

The rearrangement uses TRBV28 and TRBJ2-7, with 10 bases identical to TRBD2. The germline V gene encodes CDR1 MDHEN and CDR2 SYDVKM. The CDR3 is 15 residues long. V lost 3 bases, J lost 4 bases, and 6 bases stayed unmatched. CDR3 loop: CASSFVPSGRYEQYF. As DNA, the CDR3 is TGTGCCAGCAGTTTTGTGCCTAGCGGGAGATACGAGCAGTACTTC.

The rearrangement links TRBV28 to TRBJ2-3; TRBD1 matches 7 bases. The CDR3 has 13 amino acids. CDR1 and CDR2 (germline): MDHEN, SYDVKM. The trim removed 8 bases at V and 0 bases at J, leaving 2 bases unmatched. The CDR3 DNA follows: TGTGCCAGCCTGACAGGGAGCACAGATACGCAGTATTTT. Protein product: CASLTGSTDTQYF.

This clone was counted a single time. V and J are TRBV2 and TRBJ1-1; perhaps TRBD1 as D (5 bases). Germline CDR1 is SNHLY and CDR2 is FYNNEI. The length of the CDR3 is 14 residues. With 8 bases removed from V and 1 base from J, the gap between germline ends came to 14 bases. CDR3 nucleotides: TGTGCCAGCCGGGGAGGGAGGGGGAACACTGAAGCTTTCTTT. Residues: CASRGGRGNTEAFF. Full variable domain (rest looked up from reference TRBV2 and TRBJ1-1): EPEVTQTPSHQVTQMGQEVILRCVPISNHLYFYWYRQILGQKVEFLVSFYNNEISEKSEIFDDQFSVERPDGSNFTLKIRSTKLEDSAMYFCASRGGRGNTEAFFGQGTRLTVV.

The genes are TRBV2 and TRBJ1-6; D perhaps matches TRBD1 (6 bases). The germline CDR1 and CDR2 sequences are SNHLY and FYNNEI. The CDR3 extends over 13 amino acids. V was shortened by 6 bases and J by 7 bases, with 10 bases between the two germline ends. DNA of the CDR3: TGTGCCAGCAGACACAGGGCGAATTCACCCCTCCACTTT. It is translated as CASRHRANSPLHF.

This chain links TRBV5-1 with TRBJ1-1; 7 bases align to TRBD1. The V gene's germline CDR1 is SGHRS and CDR2 YFSETQ. With 5 bases clipped from V and 1 base from J, the junction kept 5 bases outside the gene matches. This CDR3 is 14 amino acids long. The CDR3 DNA reads TGCGCCAGCAGTGCCACAGGGGCGAACACTGAAGCTTTCTTT. This sequence encodes CASSATGANTEAFF.

The chain joins TRBV5-1 to TRBJ2-5; 9 bases fit TRBD1. The junction had 15 bases not matched to a gene; V was cut back by 4 bases and J by 5 bases. CDR1 is SGHRS, CDR2 YFSETQ, per germline. The CDR3 is made up of 17 amino acids. CDR3 sequence reads: CASSTTGTGLLGETQYF. As DNA, the CDR3 is TGCGCCAGCAGCACCACCGGGACAGGGTTATTGGGGGAGACCCAGTACTTC.

The gene calls are TRBV5-5 and TRBJ2-7, with D tentatively TRBD1 (5 bases). V dropped 2 bases and J dropped 1 base, with 13 bases sitting between them. Per germline, CDR1 SGHKS and CDR2 YYEKEE (reference sequence). CDR3 size: 15 residues. CDR3 in amino acids: CASSFGADPSYEQYV. CDR3 nucleotides: TGTGCCAGCAGCTTTGGGGCGGACCCGTCCTACGAGCAGTACGTC.

Details on this clone: This specimen includes other DNA sequences encoding the same CDR3. The V call is TRBV5-1, the J call TRBJ2-6; D possibly corresponds to TRBD2 (5 bases). V shed 1 base and J shed 1 base, with 6 bases lying between them. Germline V gene data show CDR1 as SGHRS and CDR2 as YFSETQ. The CDR3 extends over 15 amino acids. The CDR3 protein is CASSLTGSGANVLTF. For the CDR3, the DNA is TGCGCCAGCAGCTTGACGGGATCTGGGGCCAACGTCCTGACTTTC.

The chain combines TRBV5-1 with TRBJ1-5; D call uncertain. The CDR3 has 13 amino acids. Germline CDR1 SGHRS, CDR2 YFSETQ. The V end was cut by 2 bases, the J end by 5 bases, with 8 bases between. The CDR3 DNA sequence: TGCGCCAGCAGCTTAAGCATCGATCAGCCCCAGCATTTT. It translates to CASSLSIDQPQHF.

The chain uses TRBV29-1 and TRBJ2-3; 8 nucleotides agree with TRBD2. V gave up 6 bases and J gave up 2 bases; unmatched junction bases: 10. The length of the CDR3 is 15 residues. Looked up from germline, CDR1 is SQVTM and CDR2 is ANQGSEA. DNA of the CDR3: TGCAGCGTCGAGGTCCCTAGCGGGCTCACAGATACGCAGTATTTT. Translating gives CSVEVPSGLTDTQYF.

This sequence joins TRBV19 and TRBJ2-6; TRBD1 matches at 7 bases. This CDR3 is 19 amino acids long. The junction had 10 bases not matched to a gene; V was cut back by 2 bases and J by 0 bases. Germline values: CDR1 LNHDA, CDR2 SQIVND (reference sequence). The CDR3 sequence is CASSIRQGSISSGANVLTF. For the CDR3, the DNA is TGTGCCAGTAGTATACGACAGGGATCCATAAGCTCTGGGGCCAACGTCCTGACTTTC.

V usage is TRBV9 and J usage is TRBJ2-1, with 10 nucleotides matching TRBD2. CDR1 and CDR2 (germline): SGDLS, YYNGEE. CDR3 length: 15 amino acids. With 2 bases clipped from V and 9 bases from J, the junction kept 8 bases outside the gene matches. The CDR3 protein is CASSVHSGGASEQFF. The DNA for the CDR3 is TGTGCCAGCAGCGTGCACAGCGGGGGGGCCAGTGAGCAGTTCTTC.

This rearrangement joins TRBV7-9 to TRBJ2-7; D unclear. Trimming took off 1 base at V and 2 bases at J, with 9 bases between the two ends. Germline V CDR1 and CDR2: SEHNR, FQNEAQ (reference sequence). There are 14 residues in the CDR3. CDR3 protein: CASSLDSTTYEQYF. DNA for the CDR3: TGTGCCAGCAGCTTAGACAGCACCACCTACGAGCAGTACTTC.

This clone was seen once. The rearrangement links TRBV4-1 to TRBJ1-2, with TRBD1 matching over 12 bases. V shed 1 base and J 5 bases; nucleotides not matched to a gene: 8. The CDR3 totals 17 residues. Germline V gives CDR1 MGHRA, CDR2 YSYEKL. Written as DNA, the CDR3 is TGCGCCAGCAGCCAAGTGGGACAGGGGGCTGAAGTTTATGGCTACACCTTC. It yields the protein CASSQVGQGAEVYGYTF.

The CDR3 protein is CASSFARAGGRQYV. The CDR3 bases are TGTGCCAGCAGCTTCGCGCGGGCGGGGGGGCGGCAGTACGTC. This chain links TRBV7-9 with TRBJ2-7; TRBD2 aligns across 9 bases. Germline CDR1 and CDR2: SEHNR and FQNEAQ (reference sequence). The CDR3 length is 14 residues. J gave up 9 bases and V 3 bases, and 9 bases lay outside the gene matches.

In its sample, this clone was seen once. The chain employs TRBV28 and TRBJ1-3; the match to TRBD1 covers 7 bases. This CDR3 is 14 amino acids long. With 3 bases clipped from V and 5 bases from J, the junction kept 4 bases outside the gene matches. Germline CDR1 is MDHEN and CDR2 is SYDVKM. CDR3 bases: TGTGCCAGCAGTTTGAAGGGGGCGCGAAACACCATATATTTT. Its protein is CASSLKGARNTIYF.